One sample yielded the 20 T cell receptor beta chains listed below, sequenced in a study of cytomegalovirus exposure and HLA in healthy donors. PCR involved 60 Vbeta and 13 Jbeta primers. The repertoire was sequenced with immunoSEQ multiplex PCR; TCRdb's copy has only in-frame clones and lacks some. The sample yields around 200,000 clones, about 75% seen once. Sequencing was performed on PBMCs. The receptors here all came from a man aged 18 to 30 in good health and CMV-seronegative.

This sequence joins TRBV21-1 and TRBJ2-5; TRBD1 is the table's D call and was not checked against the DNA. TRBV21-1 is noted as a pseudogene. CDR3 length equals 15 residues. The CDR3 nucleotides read TGTGCCAGCATCGGGACAGGGGGAGGCAGAGAGACCCAGTACTTC. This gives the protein CASIGTGGGRETQYF.

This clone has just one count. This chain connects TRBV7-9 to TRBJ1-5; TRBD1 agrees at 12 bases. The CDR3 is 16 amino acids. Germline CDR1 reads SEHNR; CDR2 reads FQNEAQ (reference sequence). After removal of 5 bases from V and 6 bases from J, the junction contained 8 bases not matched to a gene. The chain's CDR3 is CASSPGTGGEGQPQHF. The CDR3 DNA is TGTGCCAGCAGCCCTGGGACAGGGGGCGAGGGTCAGCCCCAGCATTTT.

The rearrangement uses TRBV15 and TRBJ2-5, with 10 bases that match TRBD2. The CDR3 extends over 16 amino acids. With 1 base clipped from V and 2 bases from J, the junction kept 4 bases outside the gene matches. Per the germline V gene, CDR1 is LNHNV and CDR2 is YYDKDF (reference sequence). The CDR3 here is CATSRVPAGGQETQYF. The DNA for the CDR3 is TGTGCCACCAGCAGAGTTCCAGCGGGGGGGCAAGAGACCCAGTACTTC.

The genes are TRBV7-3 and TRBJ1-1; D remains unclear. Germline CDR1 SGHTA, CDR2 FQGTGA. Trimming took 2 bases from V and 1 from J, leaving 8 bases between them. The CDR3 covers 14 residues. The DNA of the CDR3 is TGTGCCAGCAGCTTAGAGGCGGGGAACACTGAAGCTTTCTTT. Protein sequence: CASSLEAGNTEAFF. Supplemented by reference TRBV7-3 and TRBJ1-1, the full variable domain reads GAGVSQTPSNKVTEKGKYVELRCDPISGHTALYWYRQSLGQGPEFLIYFQGTGAADDSGLPNDRFFAVRPEGSVSTLKIQRTERGDSAVYLCASSLEAGNTEAFFGQGTRLTVV.

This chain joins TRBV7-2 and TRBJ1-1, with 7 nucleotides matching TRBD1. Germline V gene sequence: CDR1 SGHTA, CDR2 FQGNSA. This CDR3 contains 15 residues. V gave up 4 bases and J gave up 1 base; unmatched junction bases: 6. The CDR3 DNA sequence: TGTGCCAGCAGCTCTTACGGGACAGCGAACACTGAAGCTTTCTTT. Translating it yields CASSSYGTANTEAFF.

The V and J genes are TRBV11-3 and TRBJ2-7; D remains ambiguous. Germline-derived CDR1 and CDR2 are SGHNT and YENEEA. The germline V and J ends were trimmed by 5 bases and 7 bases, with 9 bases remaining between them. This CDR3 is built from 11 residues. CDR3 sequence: CASSTRAEQYF. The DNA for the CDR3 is TGTGCCAGCAGCACCCGCGCGGAGCAGTACTTC.

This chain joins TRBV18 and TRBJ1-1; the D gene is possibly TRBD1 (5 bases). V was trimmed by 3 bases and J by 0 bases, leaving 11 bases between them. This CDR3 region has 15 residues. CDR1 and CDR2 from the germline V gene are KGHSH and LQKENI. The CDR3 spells CASSPSGKLNTEAFF. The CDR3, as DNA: TGTGCCAGCTCACCTTCAGGGAAATTGAACACTGAAGCTTTCTTT.

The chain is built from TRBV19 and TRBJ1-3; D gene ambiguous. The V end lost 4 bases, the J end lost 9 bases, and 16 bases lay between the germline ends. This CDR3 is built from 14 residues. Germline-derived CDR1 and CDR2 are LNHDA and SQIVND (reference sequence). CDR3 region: CASSTVDSTPTIYF. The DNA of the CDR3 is TGTGCCAGTAGTACAGTGGACTCTACACCCACCATATATTTT. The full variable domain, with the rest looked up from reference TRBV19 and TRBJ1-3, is DGGITQSPKYLFRKEGQNVTLSCEQNLNHDAMYWYRQDPGQGLRLIYYSQIVNDFQKGDIAEGYSVSREKKESFPLTVTSAQKNPTAFYLCASSTVDSTPTIYFGEGSWLTVV.

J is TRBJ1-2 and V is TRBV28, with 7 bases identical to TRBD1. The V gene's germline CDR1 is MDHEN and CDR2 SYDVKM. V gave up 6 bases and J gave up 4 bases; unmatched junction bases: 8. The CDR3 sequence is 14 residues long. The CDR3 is CASSAGQARYGYTF. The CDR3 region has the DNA TGTGCCAGCAGCGCTGGACAGGCGCGCTATGGCTACACCTTC.

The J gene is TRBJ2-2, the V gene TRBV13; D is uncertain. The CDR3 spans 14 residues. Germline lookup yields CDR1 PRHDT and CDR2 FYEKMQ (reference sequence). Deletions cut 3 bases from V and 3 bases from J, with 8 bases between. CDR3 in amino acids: CASSLGSHTGELFF. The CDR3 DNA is TGTGCCAGCAGCTTGGGCAGCCACACCGGGGAGCTGTTTTTT.

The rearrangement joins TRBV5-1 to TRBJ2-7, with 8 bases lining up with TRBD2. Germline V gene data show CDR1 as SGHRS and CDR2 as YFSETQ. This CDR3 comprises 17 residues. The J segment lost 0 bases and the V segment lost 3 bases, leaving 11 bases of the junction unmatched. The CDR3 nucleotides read TGCGCCAGCAGCTCAGGGCGCGGGGGGCCGAGCTCCTACGAGCAGTACTTC. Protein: CASSSGRGGPSSYEQYF.

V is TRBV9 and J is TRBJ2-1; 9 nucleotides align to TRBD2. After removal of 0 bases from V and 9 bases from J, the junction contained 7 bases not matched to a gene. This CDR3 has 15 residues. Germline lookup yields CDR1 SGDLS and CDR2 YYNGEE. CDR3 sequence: CASSVGAGGGLEQFF. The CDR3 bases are TGTGCCAGCAGCGTAGGAGCGGGAGGCGGGCTTGAGCAGTTCTTC.

The CDR3 protein is CASSPPSGLANSYEQYF. CDR3 nucleotide sequence: TGTGCCAGCTCACCACCATCGGGACTAGCGAATTCCTACGAGCAGTACTTC. The chain links TRBV18 to TRBJ2-7, with TRBD2 matching over 10 bases. This CDR3 is built from 17 residues. Losses at the gene ends were 0 bases for V and 1 base for J; bases not matched to a gene: 6. Germline V gene sequence: CDR1 KGHSH, CDR2 LQKENI.

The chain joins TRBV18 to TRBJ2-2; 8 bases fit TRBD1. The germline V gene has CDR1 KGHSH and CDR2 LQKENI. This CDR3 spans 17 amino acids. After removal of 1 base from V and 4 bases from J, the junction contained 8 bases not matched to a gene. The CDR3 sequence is CASSPRQGARGTGELFF. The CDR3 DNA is TGTGCCAGCTCACCACGGCAGGGGGCGCGCGGCACCGGGGAGCTGTTTTTT.

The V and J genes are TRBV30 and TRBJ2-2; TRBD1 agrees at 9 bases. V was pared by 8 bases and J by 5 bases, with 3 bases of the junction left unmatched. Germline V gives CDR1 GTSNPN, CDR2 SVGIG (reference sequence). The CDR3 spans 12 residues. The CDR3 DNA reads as TGTGCCGGGACAGGGAGGACCGGGGAGCTGTTTTTT. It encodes CAGTGRTGELFF.

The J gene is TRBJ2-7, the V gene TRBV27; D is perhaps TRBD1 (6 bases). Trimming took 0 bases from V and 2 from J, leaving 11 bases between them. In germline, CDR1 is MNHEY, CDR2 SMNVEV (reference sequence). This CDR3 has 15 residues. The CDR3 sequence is CASSLSLAGAYEQYF. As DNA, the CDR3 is TGTGCCAGCAGTTTATCTCTGGCAGGGGCCTACGAGCAGTACTTC.

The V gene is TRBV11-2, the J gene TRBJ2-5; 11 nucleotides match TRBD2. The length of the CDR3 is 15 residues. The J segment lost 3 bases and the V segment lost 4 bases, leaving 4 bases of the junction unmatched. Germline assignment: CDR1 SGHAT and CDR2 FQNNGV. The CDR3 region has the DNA TGTGCCAGCAGCTCACGACTAGCGGGAAAAGAGACCCAGTACTTC. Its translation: CASSSRLAGKETQYF.

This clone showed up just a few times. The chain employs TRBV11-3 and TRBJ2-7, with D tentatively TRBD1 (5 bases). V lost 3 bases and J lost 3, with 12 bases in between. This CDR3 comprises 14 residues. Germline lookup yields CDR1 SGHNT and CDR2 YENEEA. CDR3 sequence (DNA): TGTGCCAGCAGCTTTACAATGGACAACTACGAGCAGTACTTC. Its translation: CASSFTMDNYEQYF.

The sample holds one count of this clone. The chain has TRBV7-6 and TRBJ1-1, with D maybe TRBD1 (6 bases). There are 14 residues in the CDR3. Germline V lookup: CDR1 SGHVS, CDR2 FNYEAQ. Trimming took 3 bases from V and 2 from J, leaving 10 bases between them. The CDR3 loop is CASSFTGSNTEAFF. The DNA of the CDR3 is TGTGCCAGCAGCTTTACAGGGAGCAACACTGAAGCTTTCTTT.

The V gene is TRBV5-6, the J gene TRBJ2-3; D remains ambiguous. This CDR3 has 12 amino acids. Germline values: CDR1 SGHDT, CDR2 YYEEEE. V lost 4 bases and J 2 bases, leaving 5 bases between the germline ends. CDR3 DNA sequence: TGTGCCAGCAGCATCTACACAGATACGCAGTATTTT. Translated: CASSIYTDTQYF.